Following are 13 T cell receptor beta chains from one sample sequenced in a study of T cell responses to AZD1222 COVID-19 vaccine. Sequenced by immunoSEQ multiplex PCR; TCRdb stores in-frame clones only, minus some. The table lists 90,000 to 120,000 clones, 80% to 90% of them singletons. Sequenced material: peripheral blood, taken on day 0 of AZD1222 vaccination. Source of these receptors: an adult in good health.

The chain joins TRBV28 to TRBJ1-4; 9 bases align to TRBD1. The CDR3 spans 16 residues. Trimming at V came to 9 bases and at J to 0 bases, leaving 8 bases not matched to a gene. Germline lookup yields CDR1 MDHEN and CDR2 SYDVKM. CDR3 sequence reads: CARPGQGPATNEKLFF. CDR3 nucleotides: TGTGCCAGGCCGGGACAGGGTCCTGCAACTAATGAAAAACTGTTTTTT.

The V call is TRBV19, the J call TRBJ2-5, with TRBD2 matching over 11 bases. The CDR3 runs to 14 residues. Germline V lookup: CDR1 LNHDA, CDR2 SQIVND (reference sequence). Trimming took 5 bases from V and 3 from J; bases not matched to a gene: 2. CDR3 amino acids: CASSLTSGKETQYF. DNA for the CDR3: TGTGCCAGTAGTCTGACTAGCGGGAAAGAGACCCAGTACTTC.

The chain joins TRBV30 to TRBJ2-7, with TRBD2 matching 9 bases. This CDR3 comprises 14 residues. Germline CDR1 and CDR2: GTSNPN and SVGIG (reference sequence). V lost 5 bases to trimming and J lost 1 base; unmatched junction nucleotides: 6. CDR3 amino acids: CAWLKAGGSYEQYF. For the CDR3, the DNA is TGTGCCTGGTTGAAAGCGGGGGGTTCCTACGAGCAGTACTTC.

This sequence joins TRBV19 and TRBJ2-1; the D gene is possibly TRBD2 (7 bases). V lost 3 bases and J 8 bases, leaving 17 bases between the germline ends. CDR3 length: 15 residues. The germline CDR1 and CDR2 sequences are LNHDA and SQIVND (reference sequence). CDR3 sequence (DNA): TGTGCCAGTAGTATCGAGAGGACGGGGGGCGATGAGCAGTTCTTC. Residues: CASSIERTGGDEQFF.

The chain joins TRBV4-3 to TRBJ2-7; 9 bases agree with TRBD2. After removal of 0 bases from V and 5 bases from J, the junction contained 14 bases not matched to a gene. The germline gives CDR1 LGHNA, CDR2 YSLEER. The CDR3 length is 18 residues. The CDR3 nucleotides read TGCGCCAGCAGCCAAGATGGGTTAGCGGGAGTGTCCGGGGACGAGCAGTACTTC. Residues: CASSQDGLAGVSGDEQYF.

The rearrangement uses TRBV27 and TRBJ2-1; D is perhaps TRBD2 (6 bases). Trimming took 1 base from V and 7 from J, leaving 14 bases between them. CDR1 and CDR2 from the germline V gene are MNHEY and SMNVEV (reference sequence). The CDR3 is 15 amino acids. The CDR3 DNA reads as TGTGCCAGCAGTTTATACCTCGGGACTCCGAATGAGCAGTTCTTC. This sequence encodes CASSLYLGTPNEQFF.

This chain connects TRBV28 to TRBJ2-7; D remains unclear. The CDR3 runs to 13 residues. The V gene's germline CDR1 is MDHEN and CDR2 SYDVKM. The V gene lost 3 bases and the J gene lost 2 bases, with 8 bases spanning the gap. Here the CDR3 DNA reads TGTGCCAGCAGTTTCGGCCGAACCTACGAGCAGTACTTC. This codes for CASSFGRTYEQYF.

In nucleotides, the CDR3 is TGTGCCAGCAGTCTGCGTTCCGAAACCACTGAAGCTTTCTTT. It is translated as CASSLRSETTEAFF. This chain uses TRBV28 with TRBJ1-1; no clear D. The CDR3 is 14 amino acids. Germline CDR1 is MDHEN and CDR2 is SYDVKM. The V and J ends lost 5 bases and 4 bases respectively, with 14 bases between them.

The chain links TRBV2 to TRBJ1-3; D uncertain. This CDR3 contains 11 residues. V was pared by 7 bases and J by 3 bases, with 4 bases between. The germline V gene has CDR1 SNHLY and CDR2 FYNNEI. This CDR3 reads CASIRGNTIYF. DNA for the CDR3: TGTGCCAGCATCCGTGGAAACACCATATATTTT.

This clone was picked up one time. The chain recombines TRBV7-3 with TRBJ1-6; D gene uncertain. The CDR3 spans 13 residues. The V and J ends lost 2 bases and 8 bases respectively, with 7 bases between them. Germline CDR1 and CDR2: SGHTA and FQGTGA. The CDR3 nucleotides read TGTGCCAGCAGCTTAGGATGGGATTCACCCCTCCACTTT. As protein: CASSLGWDSPLHF.

This clone has a single count. CDR3 amino acids: CASSPPFQETQYF. The CDR3 DNA sequence: TGTGCCAGCAGTCCCCCCTTCCAAGAGACCCAGTACTTC. The J gene is TRBJ2-5, the V gene TRBV27, with no clear D. V was clipped by 5 bases and J by 1 base, with 8 bases between them. Germline V gene data show CDR1 as MNHEY and CDR2 as SMNVEV (reference sequence). The CDR3 totals 13 residues.

The chain links TRBV7-3 to TRBJ2-1; no reliable D call. The ends were cut back, 5 bases at V and 5 bases at J, with 10 bases in the middle. CDR1 is SGHTA and CDR2 is FQGTGA in the germline V gene. CDR3 length: 13 residues. CDR3 nucleotide sequence: TGTGCCAGCAGCGCCGGGCCTCACAATGAGCAGTTCTTC. Translation: CASSAGPHNEQFF. The full variable domain, rest sourced from reference TRBV7-3 and TRBJ2-1, is GAGVSQTPSNKVTEKGKYVELRCDPISGHTALYWYRQSLGQGPEFLIYFQGTGAADDSGLPNDRFFAVRPEGSVSTLKIQRTERGDSAVYLCASSAGPHNEQFFGPGTRLTVL.

This chain connects TRBV6-5 to TRBJ2-7; maybe TRBD1 (5 bases). V lost 6 bases and J 0 bases, leaving 12 bases between the germline ends. This CDR3 contains 14 residues. Germline values: CDR1 MNHEY, CDR2 SVGAGI. CDR3 sequence reads: CASRSRGASYEQYF. CDR3 sequence (DNA): TGTGCCAGCAGATCAAGGGGCGCCTCCTACGAGCAGTACTTC.